Listed below are T cell receptor beta chains from one sample, sequenced in a study of Ad26.COV2.S vaccination and SARS-CoV-2 variants. Assay: immunoSEQ multiplex PCR; the TCRdb copy retains only in-frame clones and omits some. The table lists around 300,000 clones, roughly 91% of them singletons, with approximately 4.5% in the top ten. This specimen consisted of peripheral blood, obtained in a trial of Ad26.COV2.S vaccine versus placebo. The receptors stem from a person aged 18-60 years who received the Ad26.COV2.S COVID-19 vaccine or a placebo. Both conserved end residues are part of each CDR3. A D gene is named only where the DNA matches it firmly. Expanded clones are given a class, and other clones once, few, many or no size at all.

len,d_gene,abundance,j_gene,v_gene,CDR3aa,CDR3nt
18,TRBD2,NA,TRBJ2-3,TRBV6-2/TRBV6-3,CASSYSRLAGVGTDTQYF,TGTGCCAGCAGTTACTCGAGGCTAGCGGGAGTGGGTACAGATACGCAGTATTTT
13,NA,once,TRBJ1-1,TRBV19,CASSISRSGEAFF,TGTGCCAGTAGTATCTCCCGGTCGGGTGAAGCTTTCTTT
12,NA,NA,TRBJ1-6,TRBV12-3/TRBV12-4,CASSLTLSPLHF,TGTGCCAGCAGTTTAACCCTTTCACCCCTCCACTTT
13,NA,NA,TRBJ1-1,TRBV10-3,CAISLTGFTEAFF,TGTGCCATCAGTTTAACAGGGTTCACTGAAGCTTTCTTT
15,NA,NA,TRBJ1-1,TRBV5-1,CASSLYPGMNTEAFF,TGCGCCAGCAGCTTGTATCCAGGAATGAACACTGAAGCTTTCTTT
11,NA,once,TRBJ1-2,TRBV29-1,CSLFEGGGYTF,TGCAGCCTTTTTGAGGGGGGTGGCTACACCTTC
15,NA,NA,TRBJ2-7,TRBV6-2/TRBV6-3,CASSRTRTVNYEQYF,TGTGCCAGCAGTCGAACTAGGACAGTGAACTACGAGCAGTACTTC
14,TRBD1,NA,TRBJ1-6,TRBV29-1,CSVPGQGNNSPLHF,TGCAGCGTTCCGGGACAGGGGAATAATTCACCCCTCCACTTT
19,TRBD2,NA,TRBJ2-1,TRBV7-8,CASSLDAASGGRSYNEQFF,TGTGCCAGCAGCTTAGATGCGGCCAGCGGGGGGCGCTCCTACAATGAGCAGTTCTTC
18,TRBD2,NA,TRBJ2-3,TRBV5-8,CASSILGSGVRFTDTQYF,TGTGCCAGCAGCATCCTGGGTAGCGGGGTTCGGTTCACAGATACGCAGTATTTT
15,TRBD1,NA,TRBJ1-4,TRBV4-1,CASSRLQGTDEKLFF,TGCGCCAGCAGCCGCCTACAGGGGACAGATGAAAAACTGTTTTTT
14,TRBD1,NA,TRBJ1-5,TRBV5-5,CASSLGTGGQPQHF,TGTGCCAGCAGCTTGGGGACAGGGGGACAGCCCCAGCATTTT
13,TRBD1,NA,TRBJ2-1,TRBV27,CASQETGSREQFF,TGTGCCAGCCAAGAGACAGGGTCCCGGGAGCAGTTCTTC
15,TRBD1,NA,TRBJ1-2,TRBV7-2,CASSPEVDRALLLTF,TGTGCCAGCAGCCCAGAGGTTGACAGGGCCCTCCTCCTCACCTTC
12,NA,NA,TRBJ2-2,TRBV29-1,CSVGGYTGELFF,TGCAGCGTTGGGGGGTACACCGGGGAGCTGTTTTTT
15,TRBD2,NA,TRBJ2-5,TRBV2,CASSGPGTSQETQYF,TGTGCCAGCAGTGGCCCCGGGACTAGCCAAGAGACCCAGTACTTC
16,NA,NA,TRBJ1-5,TRBV20-1,CSASKFGGFSNQPQHF,TGCAGTGCTAGTAAATTCGGAGGGTTTAGCAATCAGCCCCAGCATTTT
13,NA,NA,TRBJ2-1,TRBV5-1,CASSLDIDNEQFF,TGCGCCAGCAGCTTGGACATAGACAATGAGCAGTTCTTC
14,NA,NA,TRBJ1-5,TRBV4-1,CASSPFLGGQPQHF,TGCGCCAGCAGCCCGTTCCTGGGAGGTCAGCCCCAGCATTTT
16,NA,NA,TRBJ1-2,TRBV9,CASSPGEGQGTYGYTF,TGTGCCAGCAGCCCAGGGGAGGGGCAGGGGACCTATGGCTACACCTTC
14,NA,NA,TRBJ2-4,TRBV7-2,CASSLGQSKYIQYF,TGTGCCAGCAGCTTAGGGCAGTCTAAATACATTCAGTACTTC
12,NA,NA,TRBJ1-1,TRBV12-3/TRBV12-4,CASSPGDPEAFF,TGTGCCAGCAGCCCAGGGGATCCTGAAGCTTTCTTT
12,NA,NA,TRBJ2-3,TRBV20-1,CSASSDTDTQYF,TGCAGTGCTAGTTCAGACACAGATACGCAGTATTTT
14,NA,NA,TRBJ1-2,TRBV27,CASSPAGPGRGYTF,TGTGCCAGCAGCCCAGCGGGGCCAGGACGTGGCTACACCTTC
15,TRBD1,NA,TRBJ2-1,TRBV2,CATTLDRGTGNEQFF,TGTGCCACTACCTTAGACAGGGGAACGGGGAATGAGCAGTTCTTC